A single sample is the source of the 10 T cell receptor beta chains below, sequenced in a study of cytomegalovirus exposure and HLA in healthy donors. A multiplex PCR was run with 60 Vbeta primers and 13 Jbeta primers. Here immunoSEQ multiplex PCR was the method, and the copy in TCRdb shows in-frame clones only, minus some. The sample holds about 59,000 clones, about 80% seen once. The sample was PBMCs. All receptors derive from a woman between 40 and 50 years old in good health and CMV-seronegative.

The chain recombines TRBV25-1 with TRBJ1-2; D may be TRBD1 (6 bases). The CDR3 extends over 14 amino acids. Germline V gene data show CDR1 as MGHDK and CDR2 as SYGVNS. The V end lost 3 bases, the J end lost 3 bases, and 11 bases lay between the germline ends. Here the CDR3 DNA reads TGTGCCAGCAGTGAGCCCCAGGGGTACTATGGCTACACCTTC. It translates to CASSEPQGYYGYTF.

Points on this clone: The junction departs from germline at one end; a sequencing error may be responsible. The chain employs TRBV11-3 and TRBJ2-7; D is unresolved. This CDR3 comprises 14 residues. Germline CDR1 is SGHNT and CDR2 is YENEEA. Here the CDR3 reads CASSLDPTFGEQYF. The CDR3 DNA reads as TGTGCCAGCAGTTTAGATCCCACTTTCGGGGAGCAGTACTTC.

V gene TRBV7-2 combines with J gene TRBJ2-1, with D maybe TRBD2 (5 bases). Trimming stripped 1 base from V and 10 bases from J, with 14 bases between. CDR3 length: 14 residues. Germline V gene lookup returns CDR1 SGHTA and CDR2 FQGNSA. The CDR3 loop reads CASSLGTLGLEQFF. The CDR3 bases are TGTGCCAGCAGCTTAGGGACTCTCGGTCTGGAGCAGTTCTTC.

This chain joins TRBV9 and TRBJ2-2, with TRBD2 identical over 13 bases. V lost 4 bases, J lost 4 bases, and 4 bases stayed unmatched. The CDR3 totals 16 residues. The germline CDR1 and CDR2 sequences are SGDLS and YYNGEE. Here the CDR3 reads CASSFRTSGSTGELFF. The CDR3 DNA is TGTGCCAGCAGCTTTCGGACTAGCGGGAGCACCGGGGAGCTGTTTTTT.

This clone was observed once. V and J are TRBV19 and TRBJ2-1; 10 bases are shared with TRBD2. The trim removed 6 bases at V and 0 bases at J, leaving 2 bases unmatched. The CDR3 loop spans 15 amino acids. Germline V gene lookup returns CDR1 LNHDA and CDR2 SQIVND (reference sequence). CDR3 region: CASRPSGSSYNEQFF. The CDR3, as DNA: TGTGCCAGTAGGCCTAGCGGGAGCTCCTACAATGAGCAGTTCTTC.

The chain has TRBV6-5 and TRBJ2-5, with 9 bases that match TRBD1. V lost 5 bases, J lost 5 bases, and 6 bases stayed unmatched. The CDR3 runs to 14 residues. Germline V gene sequence: CDR1 MNHEY, CDR2 SVGAGI. DNA of the CDR3: TGTGCCAGCAGTAACACAGGGGGCCTGGAGACCCAGTACTTC. It is translated as CASSNTGGLETQYF.

This chain joins TRBV18 and TRBJ1-4; no definite D call. The CDR3 has 13 amino acids. CDR1 and CDR2 from the germline V gene are KGHSH and LQKENI. V lost 2 bases and J 16 bases, leaving 17 bases between the germline ends. CDR3 protein: CASSPTEKASTFF. The CDR3 coding sequence is TGTGCCAGCTCACCAACAGAGAAGGCTTCGACGTTTTTT.

The chain links TRBV28 to TRBJ2-5, with D possibly TRBD2 on 6 matching bases. CDR1 and CDR2 (germline): MDHEN, SYDVKM. V was shortened by 7 bases and J by 5 bases, with 14 bases between the two germline ends. CDR3 length equals 13 residues. CDR3 residues: CASNPGAWETQYF. CDR3 in DNA: TGTGCCAGCAACCCGGGAGCCTGGGAGACCCAGTACTTC.

This clone came up once. The chain recombines TRBV7-9 with TRBJ1-1, with a tentative D call TRBD1 (6 bases). Germline V gives CDR1 SEHNR, CDR2 FQNEAQ (reference sequence). CDR3 length equals 16 residues. V lost 5 bases, J lost 4 bases, and 20 bases lay in between. CDR3 bases: TGTGCCAGCAGCCCCCCCCCAGCGCACAGGGCCACTGAAGCTTTCTTT. Translation: CASSPPPAHRATEAFF.

The chain uses TRBV19 and TRBJ2-5, with TRBD1 matching over 7 bases. CDR1 and CDR2 from the germline V gene are LNHDA and SQIVND (reference sequence). V was pared by 5 bases and J by 3 bases, with 6 bases of the junction left unmatched. This CDR3 contains 14 residues. CDR3 bases: TGTGCCAGTAGTGGGACAGCGAAGGAAGAGACCCAGTACTTC. It codes for CASSGTAKEETQYF. The entire variable domain, with the rest obtained from reference TRBV19 and TRBJ2-5, is as follows: DGGITQSPKYLFRKEGQNVTLSCEQNLNHDAMYWYRQDPGQGLRLIYYSQIVNDFQKGDIAEGYSVSREKKESFPLTVTSAQKNPTAFYLCASSGTAKEETQYFGPGTRLLVL.